This T cell receptor (beta chain) is from a study of T cell repertoires in cytomegalovirus infection. Study context: Newly reported HLA-C-restricted and thoroughly characterized HLA-B-restricted CMV epitopes were employed. The public TCR beta signatures pointed to both CMV infection and matching HLA type.

The V gene end was trimmed by 4 bases and the J gene end by 4 bases; junction bases not matched to a gene: 18. This CDR3 is 19 amino acids long. Germline CDR1 SGHDT, CDR2 YYEEEE. As to this clonotype: Its target is unknown.

TCRdb analysed the reads with MiXCR anew, one entry per CDR3 protein. Among some 800,000 distinct CDR3 sequences listed, 30% to 35% were seen once. Notes on the study in general: CMV-specific TCR beta clonotypes restricted by HLA-C dominated the ex vivo response. Accumulated public TCR beta family frequency recognized individuals carrying CMV together with the relevant HLA.

Sequencing was performed on cultured CD8+ T cells from PBMCs, taken from culture after CMV antigen stimulation. This chain links TRBV5-6 with TRBJ2-3; 10 bases line up with TRBD2. The source of this sequence is a human donor in good health (CMV status not recorded). Some clones in this sample may be carry-over from other donors' samples. This chain's CDR3 is CASSDIVLAGDEEADTQYF. In DNA form, the CDR3 reads TGTGCCAGCAGCGATATAGTCCTAGCGGGGGATGAAGAGGCAGATACGCAGTATTTT. The full variable domain, completed using reference TRBV5-6 and TRBJ2-3, is DAGVTQSPTHLIKTRGQQVTLRCSPKSGHDTVSWYQQALGQGPQFIFQYYEEEERQRGNFPDRFSGHQFPNYSSELNVNALLLGDSALYLCASSDIVLAGDEEADTQYFGPGTRLTVL.